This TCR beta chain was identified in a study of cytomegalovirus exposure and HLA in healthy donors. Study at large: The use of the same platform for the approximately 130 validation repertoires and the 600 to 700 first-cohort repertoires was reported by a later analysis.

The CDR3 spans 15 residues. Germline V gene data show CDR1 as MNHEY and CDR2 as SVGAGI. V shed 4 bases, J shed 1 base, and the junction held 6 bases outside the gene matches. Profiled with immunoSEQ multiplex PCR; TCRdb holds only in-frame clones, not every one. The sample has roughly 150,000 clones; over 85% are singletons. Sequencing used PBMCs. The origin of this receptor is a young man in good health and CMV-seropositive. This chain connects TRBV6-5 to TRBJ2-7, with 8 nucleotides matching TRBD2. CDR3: CASSSVGGESYEQYF. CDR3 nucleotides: TGTGCCAGCAGTTCCGTCGGGGGGGAGTCCTACGAGCAGTACTTC.